Presented here are 18 T cell receptor beta chains from one specimen sequenced in a study of OX40 agonist ivuxolimab in advanced cancers. Only in-frame clones appear in the TCRdb table, and some are missing; sequencing was by immunoSEQ multiplex PCR. The table includes some 81,000 clones, 80% to 90% detected once. The starting material was CD4+ or CD8+ T cells sorted from blood, obtained in a trial of the OX40 agonist ivuxolimab. These receptors came from an adult with an advanced solid tumor such as melanoma, head and neck, liver or kidney cancer.

The V call is TRBV4-1, the J call TRBJ2-3; weak D call: TRBD2 (6 bases). This CDR3 spans 14 amino acids. Per germline, CDR1 MGHRA and CDR2 YSYEKL. The germline V and J ends were trimmed by 0 bases and 3 bases, with 7 bases remaining between them. In nucleotides, the CDR3 is TGCGCCAGCAGCCAAGAGGAGGGGACAGATACGCAGTATTTT. The encoded protein is CASSQEEGTDTQYF.

This clone was counted many times. The chain joins TRBV11-3 to TRBJ2-2, with unresolved D. The ends were cut back, 6 bases at V and 1 base at J, with 9 bases in the middle. CDR3 length: 14 amino acids. The germline gives CDR1 SGHNT, CDR2 YENEEA. This chain's CDR3 is CASRQNRNTGELFF. The CDR3 DNA sequence: TGTGCCAGCAGGCAAAACAGGAACACCGGGGAGCTGTTTTTT.

In this sample, this clone turned up a few times. The chain is built from TRBV11-3 and TRBJ2-5, with 8 bases fitting TRBD1. J was trimmed by 7 bases and V by 5 bases; bases with no gene match: 9. This CDR3 comprises 14 residues. Per germline, CDR1 SGHNT and CDR2 YENEEA. DNA of the CDR3: TGTGCCAGCAGCCCCTCTGACAGGGGTGGGACCCAGTACTTC. Translating gives CASSPSDRGGTQYF.

This chain joins TRBV19 and TRBJ1-5, with D possibly matching TRBD1 (5 bases). The CDR3 spans 18 residues. Trimming took off 2 bases at V and 2 bases at J, with 19 bases between the two ends. The germline V gene has CDR1 LNHDA and CDR2 SQIVND (reference sequence). CDR3 coding DNA: TGTGCCAGTAGTATACCGGTTCCGGTCTCGACAGGCAATCAGCCCCAGCATTTT. It encodes CASSIPVPVSTGNQPQHF.

The chain employs TRBV9 and TRBJ2-3, with 8 bases matching TRBD1. CDR3 length: 15 amino acids. Germline V gene lookup returns CDR1 SGDLS and CDR2 YYNGEE. With 4 bases clipped from V and 3 bases from J, the junction kept 7 bases outside the gene matches. CDR3 DNA: TGTGCCAGCAGCCTCGGACAGGGAAGAACAGATACGCAGTATTTT. Amino acids: CASSLGQGRTDTQYF.

The chain combines TRBV5-4 with TRBJ2-2, with 10 bases aligning to TRBD2. Germline CDR1 is SGHNT and CDR2 is YYREEE (reference sequence). The CDR3 consists of 16 residues. The J segment lost 1 base and the V segment lost 4 bases, leaving 4 bases of the junction unmatched. CDR3 sequence: CASSVPSGGNTGELFF. The CDR3 nucleotides are TGTGCCAGCAGCGTTCCTAGCGGGGGGAACACCGGGGAGCTGTTTTTT. The full variable domain, with the rest looked up from reference TRBV5-4 and TRBJ2-2, is ETGVTQSPTHLIKTRGQQVTLRCSSQSGHNTVSWYQQALGQGPQFIFQYYREEENGRGNFPPRFSGLQFPNYSSELNVNALELDDSALYLCASSVPSGGNTGELFFGEGSRLTVL.

The chain carries TRBV5-6 and TRBJ1-1; D unclear. This CDR3 contains 13 residues. Germline loops: CDR1 SGHDT, CDR2 YYEEEE. V lost 4 bases to trimming and J lost 9 bases, with 16 bases between them. The chain's CDR3 is CASSEARGLKAFF. CDR3 nucleotides: TGTGCCAGCAGCGAGGCCCGTGGGCTGAAAGCTTTCTTT.

This clone is medium-sized in the sample. The chain has TRBV11-3 and TRBJ1-3, with 8 bases fitting TRBD1. V lost 3 bases to trimming and J lost 3 bases; unmatched junction nucleotides: 1. The CDR3 sequence is 14 residues long. Germline V gene lookup returns CDR1 SGHNT and CDR2 YENEEA. CDR3 loop: CASSFGTGGNTIYF. Here the CDR3 DNA reads TGTGCCAGCAGCTTCGGGACAGGTGGAAACACCATATATTTT. Full variable domain (rest looked up from reference TRBV11-3 and TRBJ1-3): EAGVVQSPRYKIIEKKQPVAFWCNPISGHNTLYWYLQNLGQGPELLIRYENEEAVDDSQLPKDRFSAERLKGVDSTLKIQPAELGDSAVYLCASSFGTGGNTIYFGEGSWLTVV.

CDR3 in DNA: TGCGCCAGCAGCTCTCCCTCCTCTGGGGCCAACGTCCTGACTTTC. Protein sequence: CASSSPSSGANVLTF. The chain is built from TRBV4-1 and TRBJ2-6, with D uncertain. V shed 5 bases and J shed 0 bases, with 8 bases lying between them. CDR3 length: 15 residues. CDR1 and CDR2 (germline): MGHRA, YSYEKL.

J is TRBJ2-7 and V is TRBV6-5; D unresolved. This CDR3 has 14 residues. The germline V gene has CDR1 MNHEY and CDR2 SVGAGI. V was trimmed by 0 bases and J by 3 bases, leaving 9 bases between them. For the CDR3, the DNA is TGTGCCAGCAGTTACTCTTCCGGCATCTACGAGCAGTACTTC. Encoded protein: CASSYSSGIYEQYF.

This clone was seen only once. The CDR3 reads CASKRRAQLVYEQFF. CDR3 in DNA: TGTGCCAGCAAGCGGCGGGCCCAACTAGTGTATGAGCAGTTCTTC. This chain links TRBV27 with TRBJ2-1, with a weak D call TRBD2 (5 bases). V was trimmed by 7 bases and J by 8 bases, leaving 21 bases between them. Per germline, CDR1 MNHEY and CDR2 SMNVEV (reference sequence). This CDR3 contains 15 residues.

This chain links TRBV4-3 with TRBJ1-1, with D possibly TRBD1 on 5 matching bases. This CDR3 is 16 amino acids long. Germline V gene lookup returns CDR1 LGHNA and CDR2 YSLEER. V was clipped by 2 bases and J by 1 base, with 14 bases between them. CDR3 in DNA: TGCGCCAGCAGCCAACTCCTCGGGAGGGGGAACACTGAAGCTTTCTTT. Amino acid sequence: CASSQLLGRGNTEAFF.

CDR3 sequence: CASSIDRPANTGELFF. The CDR3 DNA reads TGTGCCAGTAGTATCGACAGGCCCGCGAACACCGGGGAGCTGTTTTTT. The chain joins TRBV19 to TRBJ2-2, with D perhaps TRBD1 (6 bases). Germline V CDR1 and CDR2: LNHDA, SQIVND (reference sequence). V lost 3 bases to trimming and J lost 0 bases, with 11 bases between them. This CDR3 region has 16 residues.

The CDR3: CASSVRSGSSYNEQFF. Here the CDR3 DNA reads TGTGCCAGCAGCGTACGGAGCGGGAGTTCCTACAATGAGCAGTTCTTC. V gene TRBV9 combines with J gene TRBJ2-1; the match to TRBD2 covers 8 bases. Trimming at V came to 1 base and at J to 1 base, leaving 4 bases not matched to a gene. This CDR3 spans 16 amino acids. Germline CDR1 SGDLS, CDR2 YYNGEE.

V and J are TRBV7-9 and TRBJ1-6; D is undetermined. CDR1 and CDR2 (germline): SEHNR, FQNEAQ (reference sequence). The CDR3 is 13 amino acids. V lost 1 base and J lost 7, with 5 bases in between. This CDR3 reads CASSLDYNSPLHF. The CDR3 DNA reads TGTGCCAGCAGCTTAGACTACAATTCACCCCTCCACTTT.

CDR3 sequence reads: CAWSVQQGNQPQHF. The CDR3 DNA is TGTGCCTGGAGTGTACAACAGGGGAATCAGCCCCAGCATTTT. The rearrangement joins TRBV30 to TRBJ1-5; 7 nucleotides agree with TRBD1. Trimming removed 0 bases from V and 4 bases from J; junction bases left unmatched: 3. Germline V gene lookup returns CDR1 GTSNPN and CDR2 SVGIG (reference sequence). The CDR3 spans 14 residues.

This sequence joins TRBV6-5 and TRBJ2-5, with 9 bases aligning to TRBD1. The V segment lost 0 bases and the J segment 4 bases; nucleotides outside the gene matches: 3. The germline gives CDR1 MNHEY, CDR2 SVGAGI. The CDR3 spans 15 residues. DNA of the CDR3: TGTGCCAGCAGTTACTCGGGACAGGGAAGAGAGACCCAGTACTTC. Its protein product is CASSYSGQGRETQYF.

This clone was seen a handful of times. The chain employs TRBV6-5 and TRBJ1-6, with a tentative D call TRBD1 (5 bases). V lost 0 bases to trimming and J lost 10 bases, with 13 bases between them. This CDR3 contains 15 residues. Germline assignment: CDR1 MNHEY and CDR2 SVGAGI. The DNA of the CDR3 is TGTGCCAGCAGTTACTCCAGGACATATGACTCACCCCTCCACTTT. It codes for CASSYSRTYDSPLHF.